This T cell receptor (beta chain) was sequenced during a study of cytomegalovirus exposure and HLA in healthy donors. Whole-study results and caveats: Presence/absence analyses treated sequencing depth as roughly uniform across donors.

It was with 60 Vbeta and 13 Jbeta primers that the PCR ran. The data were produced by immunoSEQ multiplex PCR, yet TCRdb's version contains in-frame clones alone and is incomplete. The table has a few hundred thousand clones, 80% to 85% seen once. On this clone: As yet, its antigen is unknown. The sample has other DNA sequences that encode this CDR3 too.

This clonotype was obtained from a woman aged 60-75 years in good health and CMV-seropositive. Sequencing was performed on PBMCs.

CDR3 loop: CASSVDSGSYNEQFF. CDR3 nucleotide sequence: TGTGCCAGCAGCGTAGATAGCGGCTCCTACAATGAGCAGTTCTTC. The chain is built from TRBV9 and TRBJ2-1; tentatively, D is TRBD2 (6 bases). V dropped 0 bases and J dropped 0 bases, with 7 bases sitting between them. Germline values: CDR1 SGDLS, CDR2 YYNGEE. The CDR3 has 15 residues.